The clone carrying this T cell receptor beta chain was found a few times. TCRdb ran MiXCR on the 5' RACE reads and lists one entry per CDR3 protein. The sample lists about 45,000 distinct CDR3 sequences; 11% were seen once. The CDR3 covers 15 residues. Germline values: CDR1 LGHNA, CDR2 YSLEER. J gave up 4 bases and V 4 bases, and 6 bases lay outside the gene matches. This entry comes from a study of early T cells in non-severe SARS-CoV-2 infection. Study-level information: The authors sequenced bulk RNA from unsorted whole blood, leaving chains unpaired.

V usage is TRBV4-3 and J usage is TRBJ2-7, with 11 positions matching TRBD2. Sequences were obtained from whole blood. This clonotype originated in an adult who was a healthcare worker with PCR-confirmed SARS-CoV-2 infection or an uninfected control (not recorded which). The CDR3 loop reads CASSPQLAGVYEQYF. Here the CDR3 DNA reads TGCGCCAGCAGCCCGCAACTAGCGGGAGTTTACGAGCAGTACTTC.